Below, 5 T cell receptor beta chains from the same sample are listed, as sequenced in a study of T cell responses to AZD1222 COVID-19 vaccine. Libraries were prepared by immunoSEQ multiplex PCR; TCRdb keeps only in-frame clonotypes and omits some of them. This sample yields 110,000 to 150,000 clones, of which approximately 90% are seen a single time; under 4% belongs to the top ten. This material consisted of peripheral blood, taken on day 0 of AZD1222 vaccination. These receptors all stem from an adult in good health.

The chain has TRBV4-3 and TRBJ2-1, with 11 bases identical to TRBD2. Germline trimming cut 1 base from V and 10 bases from J; bases unmatched to any gene: 6. The CDR3 contains 15 residues. Germline-derived CDR1 and CDR2 are LGHNA and YSLEER. CDR3 loop: CASSQAGTSGHEQFF. The DNA for the CDR3 is TGCGCCAGCAGCCAAGCCGGGACTAGCGGCCACGAGCAGTTCTTC.

This chain links TRBV19 with TRBJ2-5; D is possibly TRBD1 or TRBD2 (6 bases each). Trimming cost V 6 bases and J 4 bases, with 15 bases left between them. There are 14 residues in the CDR3. Germline V lookup: CDR1 LNHDA, CDR2 SQIVND (reference sequence). CDR3 residues: CASSPGARVETQYF. CDR3 nucleotides: TGTGCCAGTAGCCCGGGGGCCAGGGTAGAGACCCAGTACTTC.

As DNA, the CDR3 is TGCGCCAGCAGCCCGGAGCCCACGAACACCGGGGAGCTGTTTTTT. This codes for CASSPEPTNTGELFF. V and J are TRBV5-1 and TRBJ2-2, with D unresolved. From germline, CDR1 is SGHRS and CDR2 YFSETQ. This CDR3 has 15 residues. The germline V and J ends were trimmed by 4 bases and 0 bases, with 10 bases remaining between them. Using reference TRBV5-1 and TRBJ2-2 for the parts outside the CDR3, the full variable domain is KAGVTQTPRYLIKTRGQQVTLSCSPISGHRSVSWYQQTPGQGLQFLFEYFSETQRNKGNFPGRFSGRQFSNSRSEMNVSTLELGDSALYLCASSPEPTNTGELFFGEGSRLTVL.

The table lists this clone with a count of one. The chain has TRBV6-4 and TRBJ1-1, with 7 bases fitting TRBD1. This CDR3 contains 13 residues. Trimming took 8 bases from V and 9 from J; bases not matched to a gene: 12. In germline, CDR1 is MRHNA, CDR2 SNTAGT. CDR3 amino acids: CASAPTLQGQAFF. CDR3 DNA: TGTGCCAGCGCTCCGACTCTACAGGGGCAAGCTTTCTTT.

This clone has a single count. The chain recombines TRBV7-2 with TRBJ2-7; D is undetermined. The ends were cut back, 0 bases at V and 4 bases at J, with 13 bases in the middle. The CDR3 runs 15 residues. Germline V CDR1 and CDR2: SGHTA, FQGNSA. CDR3 residues: CASSLALAEEYEQYF. The CDR3 DNA reads as TGTGCCAGCAGCTTAGCGTTGGCAGAAGAGTACGAGCAGTACTTC.